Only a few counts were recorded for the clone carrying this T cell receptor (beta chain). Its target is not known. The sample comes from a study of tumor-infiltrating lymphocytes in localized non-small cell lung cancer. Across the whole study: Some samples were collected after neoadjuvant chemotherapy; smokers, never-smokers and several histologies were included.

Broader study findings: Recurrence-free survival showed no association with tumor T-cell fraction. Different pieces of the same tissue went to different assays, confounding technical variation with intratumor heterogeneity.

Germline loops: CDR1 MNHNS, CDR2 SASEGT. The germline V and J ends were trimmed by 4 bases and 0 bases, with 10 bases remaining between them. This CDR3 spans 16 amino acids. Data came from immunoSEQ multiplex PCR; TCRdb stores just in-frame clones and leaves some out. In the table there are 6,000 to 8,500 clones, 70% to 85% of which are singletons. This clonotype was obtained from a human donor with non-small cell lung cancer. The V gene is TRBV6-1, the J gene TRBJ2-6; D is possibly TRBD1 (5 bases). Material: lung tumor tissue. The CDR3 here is CASSADTFSGANVLTF. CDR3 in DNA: TGTGCCAGCAGTGCGGACACATTCTCTGGGGCCAACGTCCTGACTTTC.